One T cell receptor beta chain is described in this entry. Antigen specificity is unknown. This sample was taken from a study of early T cells in non-severe SARS-CoV-2 infection. Study at large: Unsorted whole blood bulk RNA was sequenced, with unpaired chains. Study-level points and caveats: Private and CD4 specificities were missed by VDJdb matching, which favored anti-spike CD8 responses.

Each cDNA molecule carried a unique molecular identifier. TCRdb analysed the 5' RACE reads with MiXCR anew, one entry per CDR3 protein. Of some 41,000 distinct CDR3 sequences in the sample, roughly 23% were seen once. This receptor was obtained from an adult who was a healthcare worker with PCR-confirmed SARS-CoV-2 infection or an uninfected control (not recorded which). This sample comprised whole blood, obtained at baseline.

The CDR3: CASSLSMVNEQFF. In DNA, the CDR3 is TGTGCCAGCAGCTTATCCATGGTGAATGAGCAGTTCTTC. The V and J genes are TRBV5-5 and TRBJ2-1, with D uncertain. The CDR3 is made up of 13 amino acids. The V gene's germline CDR1 is SGHKS and CDR2 YYEKEE (reference sequence). The V and J ends lost 2 bases and 7 bases respectively, with 10 bases between them.